This TCR beta chain emerged from a study of cytomegalovirus exposure and HLA in healthy donors. Study outcomes and limitations: For most subjects, TCR beta sequences were reported to predict HLA-A and HLA-B alleles with accuracy. TCR beta chains numbering more than 150 were designated cytomegalovirus-associated. TRBV6-2, TRBV6-3 and some other V segments were excluded as indistinguishable.

On this clone: Its antigen is unknown.

PCR employed 60 Vbeta and 13 Jbeta primers. The method was immunoSEQ multiplex PCR; TCRdb's version includes in-frame clones alone and lacks a portion of them. The data hold 150,000 to 200,000 clones, with about 86% observed a single time. The CDR3 runs 15 residues. V gave up 4 bases and J gave up 0 bases, with 11 bases separating them. Germline V gene data show CDR1 as SGHDT and CDR2 as YYEEEE. This sequence was found in a woman aged 18-30 years in good health and CMV-seropositive. V gene TRBV5-6 combines with J gene TRBJ1-5; weak D call: TRBD1 (5 bases). The specimen sequenced was PBMCs. The CDR3 reads CASSPLGVSNQPQHF. In DNA, the CDR3 is TGTGCCAGCAGCCCCCTAGGGGTTAGCAATCAGCCCCAGCATTTT.